In this sample, the clone carrying this T cell receptor beta chain turned up a few times. MiXCR, applied by TCRdb to the 5' RACE reads, yields one record per CDR3 protein. Of about 150,000 distinct CDR3 sequences in the sample, around 27% are singletons; the top ten hold roughly 24%. The CDR3 loop spans 11 amino acids. Trimming pared 5 bases from V and 12 bases from J, leaving 16 bases between. From germline, CDR1 is DFQATT and CDR2 SNEGSKA (reference sequence). The entry originates in a study of T-cell memory formation after mild COVID-19. J is TRBJ1-1 and V is TRBV20-1; maybe TRBD1 (6 bases). Sequenced: PBMCs or a T cell subset sorted from them (not recorded which). This receptor was taken from an adult woman who had mild COVID-19 (a few samples of this study predate the infection). Cell type and time point are not known. The CDR3 nucleotides read TGCAGTGCTCCTCAGGGGCGTGGATCTTTCTTT. Its translation: CSAPQGRGSFF.